These 25 T cell receptor beta chains originate from one sample sequenced in a study of T cells in Graves' hyperthyroidism and ophthalmopathy. Amplified regions were TCR beta CDR3 sequences from RNA transcripts. The study used the HTBI primer set for a first-round RT-PCR of the TCR CDR3. TCRdb independently ran MiXCR on the multiplex PCR reads; one entry per CDR3 protein. Of 400,000 or so distinct CDR3 sequences detected, about 14% appear once; the ten largest clones hold 20%. The sequencing sample was made of blood. These receptors originate from a young woman with Graves' ophthalmopathy.

The chain couples TRBV7-8 to TRBJ2-7; 9 bases fit TRBD1. The CDR3 extends over 17 amino acids. Germline CDR1 SGHVS, CDR2 FQNEAQ. With V trimmed by 4 bases and J by 3 bases, 13 bases remained unmatched. The CDR3 sequence is CASSSRRSTGGGYEQYF. CDR3 coding DNA: TGTGCCAGCAGCTCCCGTCGGTCTACAGGGGGCGGCTACGAGCAGTACTTC.

This clonotype has ten or more counts. The V and J genes are TRBV7-2 and TRBJ2-3, with D possibly matching TRBD2 (5 bases). The CDR3 has 14 amino acids. Trimming took off 5 bases at V and 6 bases at J, with 15 bases between the two ends. Germline CDR1 SGHTA, CDR2 FQGNSA. CDR3: CASSLGGYSDTQYF. CDR3 DNA: TGTGCCAGCAGCCTCGGCGGGTACTCGGATACGCAGTATTTT.

This clonotype appeared many times. This chain links TRBV3-1 with TRBJ2-2; D not resolved. CDR1 and CDR2 from the germline V gene are LGHDT and YNNKEL (reference sequence). V shed 0 bases and J shed 2 bases, with 4 bases lying between them. This CDR3 region has 14 residues. CDR3 residues: CASSQEANTGELFF. The CDR3 nucleotides are TGTGCCAGCAGCCAAGAAGCCAACACCGGGGAGCTGTTTTTT.

There are many counts of this clonotype. V is TRBV18 and J is TRBJ1-6; no clear D gene. The CDR3 is 14 amino acids. V was trimmed by 2 bases and J by 6 bases, leaving 8 bases between them. In germline, CDR1 is KGHSH, CDR2 LQKENI. The CDR3 region is CASSPEGRNSPLHF. For the CDR3, the DNA is TGTGCCAGCTCACCAGAGGGTCGTAATTCACCCCTCCACTTT.

The sample holds many counts of this clonotype. This chain connects TRBV20-1 to TRBJ1-5, with 8 bases matching TRBD1. Germline V lookup: CDR1 DFQATT, CDR2 SNEGSKA (reference sequence). CDR3 length equals 16 residues. V gave up 6 bases and J gave up 7 bases; unmatched junction bases: 17. CDR3 DNA sequence: TGCAGTGCCGCCTCGAACAGGGGGGGGCGTGAACAGCCCCAGCATTTT. As protein: CSAASNRGGREQPQHF.

This clonotype was counted ten times or more. The chain links TRBV5-1 to TRBJ2-1; tentatively, D is TRBD2 (9 bases). CDR3 length equals 16 residues. V lost 6 bases, J lost 7 bases, and 23 bases lay in between. CDR1 is SGHRS, CDR2 YFSETQ, per germline. For the CDR3, the DNA is TGCGCCAGCAACAGGGGGAGCCTAGCGGGGCGGAATGAGCAGTTCTTC. Translated: CASNRGSLAGRNEQFF.

This clonotype was recorded many times. The V gene is TRBV20-1, the J gene TRBJ2-7; D might be TRBD1 (5 bases). Germline V gene data show CDR1 as DFQATT and CDR2 as SNEGSKA (reference sequence). Trimming shortened V by 5 bases and J by 3 bases, and 14 bases separated the two germline ends. The CDR3 is 13 residues long. CDR3 sequence (DNA): TGCAGTGCTGGAACAGGAACCAACTACGAGCAGTACTTC. Translating gives CSAGTGTNYEQYF.

This clonotype has just a few counts. With a much larger clone just one base away, this may be a read error. The chain's CDR3 is CAGSSGGDHSYEQYF. DNA of the CDR3: TGTGCCGGCAGCTCGGGGGGGGACCATTCCTACGAGCAGTACTTC. This chain uses TRBV13 with TRBJ2-7; 8 nucleotides agree with TRBD2. This CDR3 spans 15 amino acids. Germline V gene sequence: CDR1 PRHDT, CDR2 FYEKMQ (reference sequence).

Many counts were recorded for this clonotype. The CDR3 is CASGPHPLPSSGGYEQYF. The CDR3 DNA sequence: TGTGCTAGTGGTCCTCATCCCCTGCCGTCTAGCGGGGGCTACGAGCAGTACTTC. The chain joins TRBV12-5 to TRBJ2-7, with 10 positions matching TRBD2. The J segment lost 3 bases and the V segment lost 5 bases, leaving 16 bases of the junction unmatched. Germline lookup yields CDR1 LGHNT and CDR2 FRNRAP. CDR3 length: 18 amino acids.

The V and J genes are TRBV12-3 or TRBV12-4 and TRBJ2-1; 8 positions agree with TRBD2. V shed 5 bases and J 8 bases; nucleotides not matched to a gene: 11. This CDR3 spans 15 amino acids. The CDR3 spells CASSPRGGVWDEQFF. Here the CDR3 DNA reads TGTGCCAGCAGTCCCCGGGGGGGGGTCTGGGATGAGCAGTTCTTC.

This clonotype has ten or more counts. The gene calls are TRBV27 and TRBJ1-1; 7 bases match TRBD1. The V and J ends lost 4 bases and 9 bases, in that order; junction bases with no gene match: 11. Germline V gene lookup returns CDR1 MNHEY and CDR2 SMNVEV (reference sequence). The CDR3 is 14 amino acids. CDR3 protein: CASSWDSRTLKAFF. The CDR3 DNA reads TGTGCCAGCAGTTGGGACAGTAGAACACTGAAAGCTTTCTTT.

This clonotype was seen many times. The chain recombines TRBV20-1 with TRBJ2-3, with 7 bases aligning to TRBD1. CDR1 DFQATT and CDR2 SNEGSKA come from the germline V gene (reference sequence). The CDR3 sequence is 17 residues long. V lost 5 bases, J lost 2 bases, and 16 bases stayed unmatched. The CDR3 loop is CSAYALGRQGNTDTQYF. The CDR3 nucleotides are TGCAGTGCTTATGCCTTGGGTAGACAGGGCAACACAGATACGCAGTATTTT.

At least ten counts were recorded for this clonotype. The chain joins TRBV29-1 to TRBJ2-7; D is ambiguous. V was cut by 0 bases and J by 7 bases, with 7 bases left in between. The germline CDR1 and CDR2 sequences are SQVTM and ANQGSEA. The CDR3 is 11 residues long. As DNA, the CDR3 is TGCAGCGTTGAAGAAAACCAGGAGCAGTACTTC. Protein sequence: CSVEENQEQYF.

The J gene is TRBJ1-1, the V gene TRBV9, with D possibly TRBD1 on 5 matching bases. This CDR3 is built from 16 residues. Germline assignment: CDR1 SGDLS and CDR2 YYNGEE. V dropped 1 base and J dropped 7 bases, with 20 bases sitting between them. The CDR3 region has the DNA TGTGCCAGCAGCGTAATAGATTTTTCGGATGGGGGTGAAGCTTTCTTT. Translation: CASSVIDFSDGGEAFF.

This clonotype was seen ten or more times. The chain is built from TRBV4-1 and TRBJ1-1; D possibly corresponds to TRBD1 (6 bases). The CDR3 loop spans 17 amino acids. With 1 base removed from V and 1 base from J, the gap between germline ends came to 16 bases. Germline-derived CDR1 and CDR2 are MGHRA and YSYEKL. The CDR3, as DNA: TGCGCCAGCAGCCAAGTCTTCAGGGGACTTCCGAACACTGAAGCTTTCTTT. Its protein product is CASSQVFRGLPNTEAFF.

In its sample, this clonotype was seen many times. V gene TRBV7-3 combines with J gene TRBJ2-3; D gene unclear. This CDR3 is built from 13 residues. The germline V gene has CDR1 SGHTA and CDR2 FQGTGA. Trimming cost V 3 bases and J 3 bases, with 7 bases left between them. This CDR3 is CASSFLRTDTQYF. CDR3 bases: TGTGCCAGCAGCTTTCTTAGAACAGATACGCAGTATTTT.

This clonotype was found a few times. V gene TRBV20-1 combines with J gene TRBJ1-1, with D possibly TRBD1 on 6 matching bases. Per germline, CDR1 DFQATT and CDR2 SNEGSKA (reference sequence). The CDR3 loop spans 15 amino acids. V lost 1 base to trimming and J lost 2 bases, with 14 bases between them. The CDR3 bases are TGCAGTGCTAGAGCGTCCGGACAGACCAACACTGAAGCTTTCTTT. Translating it yields CSARASGQTNTEAFF.

This clonotype has ten or more counts. CDR3 protein: CASSLRAGEGETQYF. Here the CDR3 DNA reads TGTGCCAGCAGCCTCCGGGCAGGGGAAGGAGAGACCCAGTACTTC. The chain couples TRBV7-6 to TRBJ2-5; D perhaps matches TRBD1 (6 bases). The germline gives CDR1 SGHVS, CDR2 FNYEAQ. There are 15 residues in the CDR3. V lost 5 bases to trimming and J lost 4 bases, with 17 bases between them.

V and J are TRBV4-1 and TRBJ2-2; D call uncertain. The CDR3 is 15 residues long. CDR1 MGHRA and CDR2 YSYEKL come from the germline V gene. V gave up 2 bases and J gave up 0 bases, with 7 bases separating them. CDR3 in DNA: TGCGCCAGCAGCCAATCGTTCTCGAACACCGGGGAGCTGTTTTTT. Protein sequence: CASSQSFSNTGELFF.

This clonotype appeared many times. The CDR3 nucleotides read TGTGCCACCAGCGGCCCGGGCGGAGAGGAGCAGTTCTTC. Translation gives CATSGPGGEEQFF. The chain is built from TRBV15 and TRBJ2-1; D gene uncertain. Per the germline V gene, CDR1 is LNHNV and CDR2 is YYDKDF (reference sequence). V was trimmed by 5 bases and J by 10 bases, leaving 15 bases between them. CDR3 size: 13 residues.

The chain uses TRBV18 and TRBJ2-5; D may be TRBD1 (6 bases). V shed 0 bases and J shed 3 bases, with 8 bases lying between them. Per germline, CDR1 KGHSH and CDR2 LQKENI. CDR3 size: 14 residues. CDR3 bases: TGTGCCAGCTCACCACCTACAGGGAAAGAGACCCAGTACTTC. The encoded protein is CASSPPTGKETQYF.

This clonotype was observed many times. The chain has TRBV7-6 and TRBJ2-1, with D uncertain. In germline, CDR1 is SGHVS, CDR2 FNYEAQ. There are 13 residues in the CDR3. V dropped 4 bases and J dropped 9 bases, with 13 bases sitting between them. The CDR3 nucleotides are TGTGCCAGCAGCTACGTTGCGGAATCTGAGCAGTTCTTC. This gives the protein CASSYVAESEQFF.

In this sample, this clonotype turned up many times. This chain joins TRBV30 and TRBJ2-5; D unclear. The V gene's germline CDR1 is GTSNPN and CDR2 SVGIG (reference sequence). Trimming removed 0 bases at V and 5 bases at J, with 10 bases between. This CDR3 contains 13 residues. The CDR3 bases are TGTGCCTGGAGTGTAGGAAATTGGGAGACCCAGTACTTC. Protein product: CAWSVGNWETQYF.

This clonotype was counted only a few times. The chain links TRBV3-1 to TRBJ2-2, with a tentative D call TRBD2 (6 bases). The CDR3 has 15 residues. V lost 0 bases, J lost 6 bases, and 11 bases lay in between. Germline V gives CDR1 LGHDT, CDR2 YNNKEL (reference sequence). The CDR3 DNA reads as TGTGCCAGCAGCCAAGAACGGGGGATCCCCGGGGAGCTGTTTTTT. It specifies CASSQERGIPGELFF. The variable domain in full, completed from reference TRBV3-1 and TRBJ2-2, reads DTAVSQTPKYLVTQMGNDKSIKCEQNLGHDTMYWYKQDSKKFLKIMFSYNNKELIINETVPNRFSPKSPDKAHLNLHINSLELGDSAVYFCASSQERGIPGELFFGEGSRLTVL.

This clonotype has at least ten counts. The J gene is TRBJ1-1, the V gene TRBV6-2 or TRBV6-3; D unresolved. V was cut by 1 base and J by 3 bases, with 6 bases left in between. This CDR3 is 13 amino acids long. CDR1 is MNHEY, CDR2 SVGEGT, per germline. CDR3 coding DNA: TGTGCCAGCAGTTACTGGGCGGACACTGAAGCTTTCTTT. Protein sequence: CASSYWADTEAFF.